What follows are 32 T cell receptor beta chains derived from one specimen sequenced in a study of regulatory T cells in long-lasting Graves disease. As to time point: newly diagnosed GD, antithyroid drugs for less than 3 months. Scientists built the TCR library using RNA that was extracted from PBMCs. For TCR beta, libraries came from iRepertoire HTBI primers and Arm-PCR of CDR3 regions. TCRdb used MiXCR to reprocess the multiplex PCR reads, holding one entry per CDR3 protein. The sample lists 200,000 to 250,000 distinct CDR3 sequences, 20% occurring once. Source: peripheral blood mononuclear cells (PBMCs), taken at new diagnosis, from a patient treated with antithyroid drugs. These receptor sequences come from a female donor with Graves disease.

This clonotype was detected a few times. The chain couples TRBV19 to TRBJ2-1, with TRBD2 matching over 7 bases. Germline values: CDR1 LNHDA, CDR2 SQIVND (reference sequence). CDR3 length equals 15 residues. J was trimmed by 8 bases and V by 3 bases; bases with no gene match: 10. CDR3 amino acids: CASSIHGGRMDEQFF. CDR3 coding DNA: TGTGCCAGTAGTATTCATGGCGGGAGAATGGATGAGCAGTTCTTC.

Many counts were recorded for this clonotype. V gene TRBV14 combines with J gene TRBJ2-2; 7 positions match TRBD1. Germline V gene data show CDR1 as SGHDN and CDR2 as FVKESK. The CDR3 spans 16 residues. V trimming: 1 base; J trimming: 6 bases; junction bases outside the gene matches: 8. CDR3 protein: CASSQGGRGISGELFF. CDR3 nucleotides: TGTGCCAGCAGCCAAGGCGGCAGGGGGATATCCGGGGAGCTGTTTTTT.

Points on this clonotype: A much larger clone differs from this one at a single base, so this may be a read error. The chain recombines TRBV7-8 with TRBJ2-5, with D possibly being TRBD1 (6 bases). The germline gives CDR1 SGHVS, CDR2 FQNEAQ. Trimming removed 5 bases from V and 4 bases from J, with 17 bases in between. The CDR3 sequence is 15 residues long. CDR3 region: CASSPGTRGTETQYF. CDR3 coding DNA: TGTGCCAGCAGCCCAGGGACAAGGGGAACAGAGACCCAGTACTTC.

Many counts were recorded for this clonotype. The rearrangement uses TRBV6-1 and TRBJ2-3; TRBD2 aligns across 9 bases. Germline CDR1 is MNHNS and CDR2 is SASEGT. V shed 6 bases and J 4 bases; nucleotides not matched to a gene: 11. The CDR3 loop spans 16 amino acids. CDR3 residues: CASRAVAGASADTQYF. Here the CDR3 DNA reads TGTGCCAGCAGGGCCGTAGCGGGAGCTTCGGCAGATACGCAGTATTTT.

The chain combines TRBV5-1 with TRBJ1-2; D unresolved. CDR1 and CDR2 (germline): SGHRS, YFSETQ. Trimming stripped 0 bases from V and 4 bases from J, with 16 bases between. The CDR3 has 16 amino acids. CDR3 bases: TGCGCCAGCAGCTTGGCTTCTGGTAGGGTGGGCTATGGCTACACCTTC. Translating it yields CASSLASGRVGYGYTF.

This clonotype was detected many times. V usage is TRBV19 and J usage is TRBJ2-1, with 14 bases that match TRBD2. From germline, CDR1 is LNHDA and CDR2 SQIVND (reference sequence). J lost 7 bases, V lost 5 bases, and 7 bases had no gene match. The CDR3 runs to 16 residues. CDR3 in DNA: TGTGCCAGTAGTTACGGGGGGACTAGCGGGAGAAATGAGCAGTTCTTC. This gives the protein CASSYGGTSGRNEQFF.

Points on this clonotype: This probably arose from a read error, given a far larger clone one base away. This chain links TRBV12-3 or TRBV12-4 with TRBJ2-5; tentatively, D is TRBD1 (6 bases). The J call is in doubt because the DNA end fits TRBJ2-1 better. There are 14 residues in the CDR3. Here the CDR3 reads CASSLRGLGYEQFF. The CDR3 region has the DNA TGTGCCAGCAGCCTAAGGGGGTTGGGATATGAGCAGTTCTTC.

This clonotype was seen more than once but under ten times. CDR3 in DNA: TGTGCCAGCAGTCAGTCACCCCCTAACTATGGCTACACCTTC. It specifies CASSQSPPNYGYTF. The chain employs TRBV12-3 or TRBV12-4 and TRBJ1-2; D is ambiguous. The germline V and J ends were trimmed by 5 bases and 0 bases, with 10 bases remaining between them. The CDR3 loop spans 14 amino acids.

This clonotype was detected many times. DNA of the CDR3: TGTGCCGCCACCGACGGAAGCACAGATACGCAGTATTTT. Encoded protein: CAATDGSTDTQYF. The chain combines TRBV2 with TRBJ2-3; D gene unclear. Germline CDR1 reads SNHLY; CDR2 reads FYNNEI. This CDR3 is 13 amino acids long. V was clipped by 11 bases and J by 0 bases, with 12 bases between them.

This clonotype occurred many times. This sequence joins TRBV6-5 and TRBJ2-2; D gene ambiguous. CDR1 MNHEY and CDR2 SVGAGI come from the germline V gene. CDR3 length: 15 amino acids. The germline V and J ends were trimmed by 2 bases and 3 bases, with 10 bases remaining between them. CDR3: CASSYVGPYTGELFF. CDR3 nucleotides: TGTGCCAGCAGTTACGTCGGTCCCTACACCGGGGAGCTGTTTTTT.

This clonotype was recorded at least ten times. V is TRBV9 and J is TRBJ2-1, with TRBD2 matching 8 bases. V was clipped by 3 bases and J by 6 bases; unmatched bases: 2. CDR1 and CDR2 from the germline V gene are SGDLS and YYNGEE. The CDR3 contains 13 residues. The CDR3 loop reads CASSARGGNEQFF. In DNA, the CDR3 is TGTGCCAGCAGCGCCCGGGGGGGCAATGAGCAGTTCTTC.

This clonotype was found many times. The chain employs TRBV28 and TRBJ1-6; no reliable D call. CDR3 size: 12 residues. The germline gives CDR1 MDHEN, CDR2 SYDVKM. The germline V and J ends were trimmed by 8 bases and 13 bases, with 15 bases remaining between them. The chain's CDR3 is CASATGIRPLHF. The CDR3 DNA reads TGTGCCAGCGCTACCGGGATTCGGCCCCTCCACTTT.

In its sample, this clonotype was seen many times. V and J are TRBV10-3 and TRBJ1-5; maybe TRBD1 (6 bases). The CDR3 sequence is 16 residues long. In germline, CDR1 is ENHRY, CDR2 SYGVKD. With 10 bases removed from V and 0 bases from J, the gap between germline ends came to 19 bases. The CDR3 DNA is TGTGCCACAAAGGGGGGAAGGCAGAATAGCAATCAGCCCCAGCATTTT. Translation: CATKGGRQNSNQPQHF.

Ten or more counts support this clonotype. The chain carries TRBV7-6 and TRBJ2-7, with D uncertain. This CDR3 comprises 13 residues. Trimming pared 5 bases from V and 6 bases from J, leaving 14 bases between. Germline values: CDR1 SGHVS, CDR2 FNYEAQ. The CDR3 region has the DNA TGTGCCAGCAGCCCCCTACAGCTATCCGAGCAGTACTTC. Its protein product is CASSPLQLSEQYF.

This clonotype was seen more than once but under ten times. The likely explanation is a read error, given a far larger clone one base away. This chain links TRBV9 with TRBJ1-2, with 8 bases identical to TRBD1. Looked up from germline, CDR1 is SGDLS and CDR2 is YYNGEE. The CDR3 loop spans 14 amino acids. The ends lost 5 bases at V and 4 bases at J; junction bases unmatched: 7. The CDR3 here is CASSPGQAGYGYTF. CDR3 nucleotides: TGTGCCAGCAGTCCGGGACAGGCAGGCTATGGCTACACCTTC.

The rearrangement uses TRBV7-3 and TRBJ1-6, with 9 bases aligning to TRBD1. There are 15 residues in the CDR3. Trimming took 4 bases from V and 5 from J; bases not matched to a gene: 3. Germline CDR1 is SGHTA and CDR2 is FQGTGA. CDR3 protein: CASSSGQGHNSPLHF. The CDR3, as DNA: TGTGCCAGCAGCTCGGGACAGGGTCATAATTCACCCCTCCACTTT.

In its sample, this clonotype was seen many times. The chain's CDR3 is CASSSSGGAVDTQYF. The CDR3, as DNA: TGCGCCAGCAGCTCTAGCGGGGGGGCCGTAGATACGCAGTATTTT. The chain couples TRBV5-1 to TRBJ2-3, with 12 bases identical to TRBD2. The length of the CDR3 is 15 residues. Germline-derived CDR1 and CDR2 are SGHRS and YFSETQ. Trimming cost V 3 bases and J 5 bases; bases outside gene matches: 4.

This clonotype appeared many times. The chain links TRBV2 to TRBJ1-1; the D is unclear. The CDR3 runs to 14 residues. Trimming left V 1 base short and J 5 bases short, with 11 bases between. Germline V gives CDR1 SNHLY, CDR2 FYNNEI. The CDR3 loop reads CASSEGTGRTEAFF. The CDR3 region has the DNA TGTGCCAGCAGTGAAGGAACGGGGAGGACTGAAGCTTTCTTT.

This clonotype was observed many times. The chain is built from TRBV2 and TRBJ1-5; unclear D gene. Per the germline V gene, CDR1 is SNHLY and CDR2 is FYNNEI. V lost 7 bases, J lost 5 bases, and 18 bases lay in between. The CDR3 runs to 15 residues. CDR3 DNA: TGTGCCAGCAAGTACGGGCCACAAACTTATCAGCCCCAGCATTTT. It specifies CASKYGPQTYQPQHF.

The gene calls are TRBV7-2 and TRBJ1-2; maybe TRBD1 (6 bases). Per the germline V gene, CDR1 is SGHTA and CDR2 is FQGNSA. The CDR3 is 15 residues long. The V end lost 2 bases, the J end lost 3 bases, and 13 bases lay between the germline ends. The CDR3 bases are TGTGCCAGCAGCTTAATTGGGGGGCAGGACTATGGCTACACCTTC. It translates to CASSLIGGQDYGYTF.

For this clonotype: A clone one base away is much larger, so this may be a read error. The chain is built from TRBV6-1 and TRBJ2-3; 10 bases line up with TRBD2. The assigned J gene may be wrong: the sequence end matches TRBJ2-5 better. This CDR3 contains 14 residues. Germline V gene sequence: CDR1 MNHNS, CDR2 SASEGT. CDR3 nucleotide sequence: TGTGCCGGCAAGGCCAGCGGGGGGGCAGAGACCCAGTACTTC. Protein product: CAGKASGGAETQYF.

This clonotype was observed many times. The chain carries TRBV5-8 and TRBJ1-1; D is perhaps TRBD1 (5 bases). The CDR3 loop spans 14 amino acids. The ends were cut back, 4 bases at V and 4 bases at J, with 14 bases in the middle. From germline, CDR1 is SGHTS and CDR2 YDEGEE. CDR3 loop: CASSLPGRGTEAFF. In DNA, the CDR3 is TGTGCCAGCAGCCTCCCCGGGAGGGGCACTGAAGCTTTCTTT.

The V call is TRBV2, the J call TRBJ2-3, with 7 bases aligning to TRBD2. J was trimmed by 9 bases and V by 7 bases; bases with no gene match: 4. The CDR3 is 11 residues long. Germline CDR1 reads SNHLY; CDR2 reads FYNNEI. The CDR3 protein is CASMREGTQYF. The CDR3 region has the DNA TGTGCCAGCATGAGGGAGGGGACGCAGTATTTT.

This clonotype was observed a handful of times. This rearrangement joins TRBV29-1 to TRBJ2-1, with D perhaps TRBD1 (5 bases). The CDR3 contains 12 residues. CDR1 is SQVTM and CDR2 is ANQGSEA in the germline V gene. V was pared by 7 bases and J by 8 bases, with 15 bases between. The CDR3 coding sequence is TGCAGCGGTGTCTTCAGGGTCTATGAGCAGTTCTTC. Residues: CSGVFRVYEQFF.

A word on this clonotype: This may arise from a read error, as a much more abundant clone is one base away. This sequence joins TRBV10-3 and TRBJ1-5; D remains ambiguous. Trimming pared 0 bases from V and 7 bases from J, leaving 7 bases between. CDR3 length: 13 amino acids. Per the germline V gene, CDR1 is ENHRY and CDR2 is SYGVKD. For the CDR3, the DNA is TGTGCCATCAGTGAGTCGGAGGAACAGCCCCAGCATTTT. Translation gives CAISESEEQPQHF.

At least ten counts were recorded for this clonotype. The chain has TRBV5-1 and TRBJ2-7, with a tentative D call TRBD2 (6 bases). Trimming removed 0 bases at V and 5 bases at J, with 18 bases between. CDR3 size: 16 residues. The V gene's germline CDR1 is SGHRS and CDR2 YFSETQ. The CDR3 region has the DNA TGCGCCAGCAGCTTGGCCCTAAGTAGCGGTCTGAACGAGCAGTACTTC. It yields the protein CASSLALSSGLNEQYF.

This clonotype was seen a few times. The CDR3 DNA reads TGTGCCAGCAGACAGGACCTGTTGGGATCACCCCTCCACTTT. It codes for CASRQDLLGSPLHF. The V call is TRBV5-4, the J call TRBJ1-6; a weak D match, TRBD1 (5 bases). Germline V gene sequence: CDR1 SGHNT, CDR2 YYREEE (reference sequence). Trimming cost V 5 bases and J 10 bases, with 16 bases left between them. The CDR3 sequence is 14 residues long.

To note about this clonotype: One base separates it from a far larger clone, so it is likely a read error. The CDR3 here is CASSSFGEAKNIQYF. CDR3 in DNA: TGTGCCAGCAGCTCCTTCGGGGAAGCCAAAAACATTCAGTACTTC. The rearrangement joins TRBV7-8 to TRBJ2-4, with a weak D call TRBD2 (5 bases). The CDR3 length is 15 residues. Trimming cost V 4 bases and J 0 bases, with 10 bases left between them. The germline CDR1 and CDR2 sequences are SGHVS and FQNEAQ.

Concerning this clonotype itself: The limits of the CDR3 on the DNA are not certain, so only TCRdb's listed CDR3 is given. V usage is TRBV27 and J usage is TRBJ2-7. The germline CDR1 and CDR2 sequences are MNHEY and SMNVEV (reference sequence). The CDR3 length equals 12 residues, ends included. CDR3 sequence reads: CASSTSGLEQYF.

This clonotype has ten or more counts. The chain combines TRBV7-9 with TRBJ2-7; unclear D gene. This CDR3 is built from 14 residues. Germline lookup yields CDR1 SEHNR and CDR2 FQNEAQ (reference sequence). Trimming took 5 bases from V and 4 from J, leaving 15 bases between them. CDR3 amino acids: CASSLDQGPYEQYF. The CDR3 nucleotides read TGTGCCAGCAGCCTCGATCAAGGACCTTACGAGCAGTACTTC.

Regarding this clonotype: A much larger clone differs from this one at a single base, so this may be a read error. The CDR3 bases are TGTGCCAGTATTATGGGTCCCTACGAGCAGTACTTC. It specifies CASIMGPYEQYF. The chain combines TRBV19 with TRBJ2-7, with D hard to call. Trimming took off 7 bases at V and 2 bases at J, with 9 bases between the two ends. CDR3 length equals 12 residues. Germline CDR1 reads LNHDA; CDR2 reads SQIVND (reference sequence).

The chain employs TRBV9 and TRBJ1-4, with a weak D call TRBD1 (6 bases). Trimming shortened V by 5 bases and J by 4 bases, and 18 bases separated the two germline ends. Looked up from germline, CDR1 is SGDLS and CDR2 is YYNGEE. The CDR3 has 16 amino acids. The DNA for the CDR3 is TGTGCCAGCAGTTACGGGTCAGGACAGCTTAATGAAAAACTGTTTTTT. Its protein is CASSYGSGQLNEKLFF. The variable domain in full, completed from reference TRBV9 and TRBJ1-4, reads DSGVTQTPKHLITATGQRVTLRCSPRSGDLSVYWYQQSLDQGLQFLIQYYNGEERAKGNILERFSAQQFPDLHSELNLSSLELGDSALYFCASSYGSGQLNEKLFFGSGTQLSVL.